Below are 24 T cell receptor beta chains sequenced from a single sample in a study of a mutant IDH1 vaccine in newly diagnosed glioma. The time point here: baseline, week 1 (first vaccination visit). Noted treatment: pre-vaccination baseline after standard-of-care therapy. The method was immunoSEQ multiplex PCR; TCRdb's version includes in-frame clones alone and lacks a portion of them. The sample carries over 30,000 clones, around 80% recorded once. The sample consisted of peripheral blood mononuclear cells (PBMCs), taken from a glioma patient treated with radiotherapy, temozolomide or both. The source is a man between 45 and 60 years old with glioma. Some clones in this sample may be carry-over from other donors' samples.

J is TRBJ2-5 and V is TRBV7-2; D is unclear. The CDR3 covers 11 residues. Trimming removed 6 bases from V and 5 bases from J, with 7 bases in between. Germline V CDR1 and CDR2: SGHTA, FQGNSA. Here the CDR3 reads CASSFLETQYF. The CDR3 DNA is TGTGCCAGCAGTTTTCTGGAGACCCAGTACTTC. Based on the CDR3 plus reference TRBV7-2 and TRBJ2-5, the full variable domain is GAGVSQSPSNKVTEKGKDVELRCDPISGHTALYWYRQSLGQGLEFLIYFQGNSAPDKSGLPSDRFSAERTGGSVSTLTIQRTQQEDSAVYLCASSFLETQYFGPGTRLLVL.

The V and J genes are TRBV27 and TRBJ1-2, with D tentatively TRBD1 (6 bases). Trimming removed 2 bases from V and 5 bases from J, with 12 bases in between. Germline V gives CDR1 MNHEY, CDR2 SMNVEV (reference sequence). The CDR3 contains 14 residues. CDR3 sequence reads: CASSLRGGVYGYTF. The CDR3 DNA is TGTGCCAGCAGTTTAAGGGGGGGCGTGTATGGCTACACCTTC.

The chain links TRBV29-1 to TRBJ2-7, with D possibly matching TRBD2 (6 bases). V was cut by 5 bases and J by 5 bases, with 16 bases left in between. Per the germline V gene, CDR1 is SQVTM and CDR2 is ANQGSEA. The CDR3 spans 13 residues. The CDR3 spells CSVPAGPSHEQYF. The CDR3 coding sequence is TGCAGCGTTCCGGCGGGGCCCTCGCACGAGCAGTACTTC.

This clone turned up a few times. The rearrangement joins TRBV11-2 to TRBJ1-2; weak D call: TRBD1 (6 bases). Germline V gives CDR1 SGHAT, CDR2 FQNNGV. The CDR3 runs to 13 residues. With 5 bases removed from V and 10 bases from J, the gap between germline ends came to 17 bases. The CDR3, as DNA: TGTGCCAGCAGCCGGAATCCTACAGGGCCCTACACCTTC. Translated: CASSRNPTGPYTF.

V gene TRBV4-3 combines with J gene TRBJ1-2; 7 nucleotides line up with TRBD1. V shed 4 bases and J 7 bases; nucleotides not matched to a gene: 9. The CDR3 runs to 14 residues. Germline CDR1 LGHNA, CDR2 YSLEER. The CDR3 is CASSRLEGAGGYTF. The CDR3, as DNA: TGCGCCAGCAGCCGGCTCGAGGGGGCAGGTGGCTACACCTTC.

V is TRBV2 and J is TRBJ1-2, with D uncertain. Looked up from germline, CDR1 is SNHLY and CDR2 is FYNNEI. V was trimmed by 6 bases and J by 4 bases, leaving 15 bases between them. The CDR3 runs to 14 residues. CDR3 sequence (DNA): TGTGCCAGCAGACTTCCCGGGAGAGCCTATGGCTACACCTTC. Residues: CASRLPGRAYGYTF.

The J gene is TRBJ2-3, the V gene TRBV9; 7 nucleotides line up with TRBD2. The germline V gene encodes CDR1 SGDLS and CDR2 YYNGEE. The CDR3 has 15 amino acids. Germline trimming cut 7 bases from V and 3 bases from J; bases unmatched to any gene: 11. For the CDR3, the DNA is TGTGCCAGCTCACCCCGGCGGGGGATAACAGATACGCAGTATTTT. Its translation: CASSPRRGITDTQYF.

The chain links TRBV9 to TRBJ2-5; D is perhaps TRBD1 (5 bases). The CDR3 has 14 amino acids. V shed 0 bases and J shed 7 bases, with 13 bases lying between them. Germline CDR1 reads SGDLS; CDR2 reads YYNGEE. The CDR3 bases are TGTGCCAGCAGCGTAGCGGCTACCCAGGGGACCCAGTACTTC. It is translated as CASSVAATQGTQYF.

This clone showed up just a few times. The chain uses TRBV29-1 and TRBJ2-7; no firm D call. This CDR3 is 13 amino acids long. The V gene's germline CDR1 is SQVTM and CDR2 ANQGSEA. Trimming pared 6 bases from V and 3 bases from J, leaving 15 bases between. CDR3 in DNA: TGCAGCGTCCTAACGGATGGGGTCTACGAGCAGTACTTC. Protein sequence: CSVLTDGVYEQYF.

The rearrangement links TRBV6-5 to TRBJ2-1; D possibly corresponds to TRBD2 (6 bases). The V gene's germline CDR1 is MNHEY and CDR2 SVGAGI. This CDR3 contains 15 residues. Trimming pared 6 bases from V and 7 bases from J, leaving 19 bases between. CDR3 sequence reads: CASSFRLDGWNEQFF. CDR3 DNA sequence: TGTGCCAGCAGCTTTAGACTAGATGGGTGGAATGAGCAGTTCTTC.

Here the CDR3 reads CASSDIAGNEQFF. The CDR3 DNA reads TGTGCCAGCAGTGACATAGCGGGCAATGAGCAGTTCTTC. The chain joins TRBV6-4 to TRBJ2-1, with 7 bases identical to TRBD2. The CDR3 runs 13 residues. V trimming: 2 bases; J trimming: 6 bases; junction bases outside the gene matches: 1. Looked up from germline, CDR1 is MRHNA and CDR2 is SNTAGT.

J is TRBJ2-7 and V is TRBV7-2, with 11 nucleotides matching TRBD1. The CDR3 spans 17 residues. J gave up 6 bases and V 1 base, and 11 bases lay outside the gene matches. Germline V gene sequence: CDR1 SGHTA, CDR2 FQGNSA. Here the CDR3 reads CASSLELSADRGREQYF. In nucleotides, the CDR3 is TGTGCCAGCAGCTTAGAACTGAGTGCGGACAGGGGGCGCGAGCAGTACTTC.

The rearrangement joins TRBV7-8 to TRBJ2-4; D could derive from TRBD1 or TRBD2 (5 bases each). This CDR3 is 15 amino acids long. CDR1 is SGHVS and CDR2 is FQNEAQ in the germline V gene. V lost 3 bases and J 5 bases, leaving 14 bases between the germline ends. The CDR3 nucleotides are TGTGCCAGCAGCTTCCCCCAAAGAGGGGAAAACATTCAGTACTTC. It translates to CASSFPQRGENIQYF.

This clone has just one count. This rearrangement joins TRBV18 to TRBJ1-1; TRBD1 matches at 9 bases. Germline V gives CDR1 KGHSH, CDR2 LQKENI. V shed 1 base and J 10 bases; nucleotides not matched to a gene: 1. This CDR3 has 12 residues. CDR3 protein: CASSPRGQGAFF. Written as DNA, the CDR3 is TGTGCCAGCTCACCACGGGGACAGGGAGCTTTCTTT. Full variable domain (missing parts from reference TRBV18 and TRBJ1-1): NAGVMQNPRHLVRRRGQEARLRCSPMKGHSHVYWYRQLPEEGLKFMVYLQKENIIDESGMPKERFSAEFPKEGPSILRIQQVVRGDSAAYFCASSPRGQGAFFGQGTRLTVV.

The V gene is TRBV7-9, the J gene TRBJ1-1; TRBD1 is a possible D gene (6 bases). V shed 6 bases and J shed 2 bases, with 10 bases lying between them. CDR1 and CDR2 (germline): SEHNR, FQNEAQ (reference sequence). CDR3 size: 13 residues. The DNA for the CDR3 is TGTGCCAGCAGTCGGACAGCCAACACTGAAGCTTTCTTT. Translated, it gives CASSRTANTEAFF.

The CDR3 loop reads CASRDRLNTGELFF. The CDR3 region has the DNA TGTGCCAGCCGGGACCGGCTGAACACCGGGGAGCTGTTTTTT. The chain couples TRBV5-8 to TRBJ2-2; D possibly uses TRBD1 or TRBD2 (5 bases each). The CDR3 has 14 residues. Trimming removed 7 bases from V and 1 base from J, with 11 bases in between. Germline CDR1 SGHTS, CDR2 YDEGEE. Full variable domain (rest looked up from reference TRBV5-8 and TRBJ2-2): EAGVTQSPTHLIKTRGQQATLRCSPISGHTSVYWYQQALGLGLQFLLWYDEGEERNRGNFPPRFSGRQFPNYSSELNVNALELEDSALYLCASRDRLNTGELFFGEGSRLTVL.

The DNA of the CDR3 is TGTGCCAGCAGCCTTAGGGGGAGCTCCTACAATGAGCAGTTCTTC. As protein: CASSLRGSSYNEQFF. This chain uses TRBV11-2 with TRBJ2-1; D is perhaps TRBD1 (6 bases). This CDR3 has 15 residues. Germline values: CDR1 SGHAT, CDR2 FQNNGV. V was pared by 5 bases and J by 0 bases, with 11 bases between.

The chain carries TRBV6-6 and TRBJ2-7; 11 nucleotides agree with TRBD1. Germline trimming cut 7 bases from V and 1 base from J; bases unmatched to any gene: 6. The CDR3 sequence is 15 residues long. Germline V CDR1 and CDR2: MNHNY, SVGAGI (reference sequence). CDR3 sequence: CASTQGTGGSYEQYF. For the CDR3, the DNA is TGTGCCAGCACACAAGGGACAGGGGGTTCCTACGAGCAGTACTTC.

The chain uses TRBV5-1 and TRBJ1-5, with a tentative D call TRBD1 (6 bases). This CDR3 region has 15 residues. CDR1 is SGHRS, CDR2 YFSETQ, per germline. V lost 0 bases and J 0 bases, leaving 7 bases between the germline ends. The CDR3 sequence: CASSLGTDSNQPQHF. The CDR3 DNA is TGCGCCAGCAGCTTGGGGACAGATAGCAATCAGCCCCAGCATTTT. The full variable domain, its missing parts supplied by reference TRBV5-1 and TRBJ1-5, is KAGVTQTPRYLIKTRGQQVTLSCSPISGHRSVSWYQQTPGQGLQFLFEYFSETQRNKGNFPGRFSGRQFSNSRSEMNVSTLELGDSALYLCASSLGTDSNQPQHFGDGTRLSIL.

The chain links TRBV4-1 to TRBJ2-5, with D perhaps matching TRBD1 or TRBD2 (6 bases each). With 1 base removed from V and 1 base from J, the gap between germline ends came to 16 bases. CDR3 size: 17 residues. In germline, CDR1 is MGHRA, CDR2 YSYEKL. The CDR3 region is CASSQGGARGGQETQYF. DNA of the CDR3: TGCGCCAGCAGCCAAGGGGGGGCCCGGGGAGGCCAAGAGACCCAGTACTTC.

The chain employs TRBV9 and TRBJ1-4, with no clear D. This CDR3 has 15 amino acids. CDR1 and CDR2 from the germline V gene are SGDLS and YYNGEE. The V end lost 4 bases, the J end lost 3 bases, and 13 bases lay between the germline ends. The DNA of the CDR3 is TGTGCCAGCAGCCCCGGTAGTCTGGCTAATGAAAAACTGTTTTTT. It codes for CASSPGSLANEKLFF.

V and J are TRBV18 and TRBJ1-2; possible D gene TRBD1, 5 bases. Germline V gene lookup returns CDR1 KGHSH and CDR2 LQKENI. V lost 5 bases and J lost 6, with 13 bases in between. This CDR3 region has 13 residues. DNA for the CDR3: TGTGCCAGCTCAACTCCCCAGGGCGATGGCTACACCTTC. Residues: CASSTPQGDGYTF. The full variable domain, rest sourced from reference TRBV18 and TRBJ1-2, is NAGVMQNPRHLVRRRGQEARLRCSPMKGHSHVYWYRQLPEEGLKFMVYLQKENIIDESGMPKERFSAEFPKEGPSILRIQQVVRGDSAAYFCASSTPQGDGYTFGSGTRLTVV.

This chain links TRBV6-1 with TRBJ2-7, with TRBD2 identical over 12 bases. The CDR3 contains 15 residues. V shed 4 bases and J 6 bases; nucleotides not matched to a gene: 7. Germline assignment: CDR1 MNHNS and CDR2 SASEGT. CDR3 sequence reads: CASSALTSGGSEQYF. For the CDR3, the DNA is TGTGCCAGCAGTGCCCTGACTAGCGGGGGATCCGAGCAGTACTTC.

This clone was observed a single time. This same CDR3 is encoded by further DNA sequences in the sample. The genes are TRBV5-1 and TRBJ1-4; D is unresolved. CDR3 length: 14 residues. Germline V gene lookup returns CDR1 SGHRS and CDR2 YFSETQ. V was clipped by 0 bases and J by 3 bases, with 6 bases between them. The CDR3 sequence: CASSLGRANEKLFF. In nucleotides, the CDR3 is TGCGCCAGCAGCTTGGGTAGGGCTAATGAAAAACTGTTTTTT.